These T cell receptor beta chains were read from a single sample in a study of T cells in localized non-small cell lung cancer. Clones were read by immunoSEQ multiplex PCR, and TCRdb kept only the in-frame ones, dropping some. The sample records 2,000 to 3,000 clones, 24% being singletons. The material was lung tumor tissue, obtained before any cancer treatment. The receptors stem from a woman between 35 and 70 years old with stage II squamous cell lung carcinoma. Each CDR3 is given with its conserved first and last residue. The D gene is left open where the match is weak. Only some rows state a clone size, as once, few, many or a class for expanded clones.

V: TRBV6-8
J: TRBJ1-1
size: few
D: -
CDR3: CASSANFRDGLRNTEAFF
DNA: TGTGCCAGCAGTGCAAACTTCCGGGACGGCCTTAGGAACACTGAAGCTTTCTTT

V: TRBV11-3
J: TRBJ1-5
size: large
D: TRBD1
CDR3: CASSQVDRDRPQPQHF
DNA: TGTGCCAGCAGCCAAGTAGACCGGGACAGGCCTCAGCCCCAGCATTTT

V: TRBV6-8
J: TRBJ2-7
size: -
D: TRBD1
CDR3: CASSSLSGTGGYEQYF
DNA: TGTGCCAGCAGTTCACTTTCTGGTACAGGGGGCTACGAGCAGTACTTC

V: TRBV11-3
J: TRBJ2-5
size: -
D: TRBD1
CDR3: CASSQGGEYQETQYF
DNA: TGTGCCAGCAGCCAAGGGGGCGAGTACCAAGAGACCCAGTACTTC

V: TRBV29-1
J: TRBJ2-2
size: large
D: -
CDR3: CSVVKVNTGELFF
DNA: TGCAGCGTTGTGAAGGTTAACACCGGGGAGCTGTTTTTT

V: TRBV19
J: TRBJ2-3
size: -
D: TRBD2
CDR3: CASSSGRAQYF
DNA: TGTGCCAGTAGCTCCGGGAGGGCGCAGTATTTT

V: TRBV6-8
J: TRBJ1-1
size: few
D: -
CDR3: CASSYQLGGNTEAFF
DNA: TGTGCCAGCAGTTACCAGTTGGGCGGGAACACTGAAGCTTTCTTT

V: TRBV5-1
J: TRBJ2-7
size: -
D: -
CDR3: CASSPGTSNSYEQYF
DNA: TGCGCCAGCAGCCCCGGGACATCTAACTCCTACGAGCAGTACTTC

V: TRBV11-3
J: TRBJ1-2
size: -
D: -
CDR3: CASSLKEGVRGYTF
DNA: TGTGCCAGCAGCTTAAAGGAGGGGGTTCGTGGCTACACCTTC

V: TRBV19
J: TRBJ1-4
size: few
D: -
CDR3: CASSTYRERTNEKLFF
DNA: TGTGCCAGTAGTACTTACAGGGAAAGGACTAATGAAAAACTGTTTTTT

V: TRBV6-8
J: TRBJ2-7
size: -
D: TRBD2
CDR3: CASSSTSGRTYEQYF
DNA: TGTGCCAGCAGCTCTACTAGCGGGAGAACCTACGAGCAGTACTTC

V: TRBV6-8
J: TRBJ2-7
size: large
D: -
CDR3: CASGTSSYEQYF
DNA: TGTGCCAGCGGGACTTCATCCTACGAGCAGTACTTC

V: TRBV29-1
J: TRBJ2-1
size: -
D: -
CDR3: CSVARINLDEQFF
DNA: TGCAGCGTTGCCCGTATTAATCTCGATGAGCAGTTCTTC

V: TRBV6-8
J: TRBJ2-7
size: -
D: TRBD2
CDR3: CASSSGGGGSYEQYF
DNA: TGTGCCAGCAGTTCCGGCGGGGGAGGTTCCTACGAGCAGTACTTC

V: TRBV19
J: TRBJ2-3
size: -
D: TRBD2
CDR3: CASSIQRLAGDGESTDTQYF
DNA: TGTGCCAGTAGTATCCAACGGCTAGCGGGAGATGGAGAGAGCACAGATACGCAGTATTTT

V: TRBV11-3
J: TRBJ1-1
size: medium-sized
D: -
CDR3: CASSFSGQGSTEAFF
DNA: TGTGCCAGCAGCTTTAGTGGGCAGGGTAGCACTGAAGCTTTCTTT

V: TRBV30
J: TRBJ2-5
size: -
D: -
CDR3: CAWSPGTPSETQYF
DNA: TGTGCCTGGAGTCCAGGGACTCCCTCCGAGACCCAGTACTTC

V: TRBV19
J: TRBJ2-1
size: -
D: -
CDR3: CASRSVPTYNEQFF
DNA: TGTGCCAGTAGATCAGTGCCCACCTACAATGAGCAGTTCTTC

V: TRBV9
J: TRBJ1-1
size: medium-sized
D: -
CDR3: CASSSEGRDVMNTEAFF
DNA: TGTGCCAGCAGCTCGGAGGGAAGGGACGTAATGAACACTGAAGCTTTCTTT

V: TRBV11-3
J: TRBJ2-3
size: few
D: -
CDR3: CASSLGGLRRDTQYF
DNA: TGTGCCAGCAGCTTGGGGGGACTTCGTCGGGATACGCAGTATTTT

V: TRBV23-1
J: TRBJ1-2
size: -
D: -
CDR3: CASSQSLESSNYGYTF
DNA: TGCGCCAGCAGTCAATCGTTGGAGTCGAGCAACTATGGCTACACCTTC

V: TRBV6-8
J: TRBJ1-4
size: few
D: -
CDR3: CASSYGVGGEKLFF
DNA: TGTGCCAGCAGTTACGGGGTCGGCGGGGAAAAACTGTTTTTT

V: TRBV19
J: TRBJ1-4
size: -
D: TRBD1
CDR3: CASRTPGQVEKLFF
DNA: TGTGCCAGTAGGACGCCGGGACAGGTCGAAAAACTGTTTTTT

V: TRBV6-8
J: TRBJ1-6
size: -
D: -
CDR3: CASSYSWAADSPLHF
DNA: TGTGCCAGCAGTTACTCGTGGGCTGCTGATTCACCCCTCCACTTT